This T cell receptor (beta chain) was found in a study of T cell responses to AZD1222 COVID-19 vaccine. Worth noting for this clone: Its antigen is undetermined.

Trimming took off 5 bases at V and 4 bases at J, with 18 bases between the two ends. The CDR3 runs to 15 residues. From germline, CDR1 is SGHTA and CDR2 FQGNSA. The table came from immunoSEQ multiplex PCR; TCRdb's copy has only in-frame clones and leaves some out. Here the sample spans under 110,000 clones, about nine tenths being singletons. Study-wide results and limits: Females made up more of the donors, who were largely white British, and clonal diversity may have come out too low. Only after the peak T cell response were repertoires sampled. At baseline, just 6 or 7 AZD1222 recipients tested seropositive.

The specimen comprised peripheral blood, sampled on day 0 of AZD1222 vaccination. The V gene is TRBV7-2, the J gene TRBJ2-7; D is possibly TRBD1 (8 bases). This sequence originates from an adult in good health. The CDR3 reads CASSLQTGEGYEQYF. CDR3 nucleotides: TGTGCCAGCAGCCTCCAGACAGGGGAGGGGTACGAGCAGTACTTC.